The subject of this entry is one T cell receptor (beta chain). Antigen unknown. Germline values: CDR1 SGHRS, CDR2 YFSETQ. The CDR3 runs to 14 residues. V lost 6 bases to trimming and J lost 2 bases, with 13 bases between them. The data belong to a study of cytomegalovirus exposure and HLA in healthy donors. Findings of the study overall: A classifier reportedly called cytomegalovirus status with high sensitivity and specificity. Most of the TCR beta V segments (in an earlier analysis) were productive either about 87% or about 30% of the time. It is likely that the observed cluster of highly shared sequence variants was a sequencing artifact. The authors confirmed in vitro that a few CMV-associated chains were specific for CMV antigens.

Amplification used 60 Vbeta primers and 13 Jbeta primers. Sequenced by immunoSEQ multiplex PCR; TCRdb stores in-frame clones only, minus some. Of around 150,000 clones listed, approximately 70% were seen once; the top ten hold 1.5% to 2%. The chain recombines TRBV5-1 with TRBJ2-3; D is possibly TRBD2 (7 bases). This clonotype was obtained from a human donor in good health. The sample comprised PBMCs. The CDR3 DNA reads TGCGCCAGCACCGTAGGGGGGGACACAGATACGCAGTATTTT. Its protein product is CASTVGGDTDTQYF.